This entry features one T cell receptor (beta chain) sequence. For recovered donors of Cohort 3, there were two negative PCRs, clearance, or symptom resolution. These data originate in a study of blood T cell repertoires in COVID-19. Study-level background: Donors in the United States, Italy and Spain gave samples during acute or convalescent COVID-19.

The CDR3 is 13 amino acids. Trimming took off 8 bases at V and 7 bases at J, with 17 bases between the two ends. The repertoire was sequenced with immunoSEQ multiplex PCR; TCRdb's copy has only in-frame clones and lacks some. Here the sample spans about 200,000 clones, 65% to 90% being singletons. The material sequenced was PBMCs or T cells enriched from blood (not recorded which). This sequence originates from a man between 40 and 49 years old who had recovered from COVID-19. The chain joins TRBV12-3 or TRBV12-4 to TRBJ1-2; D perhaps matches TRBD1 (6 bases). The CDR3 DNA reads TGTGCCAGCGGGGGCAGGCCGACTACTGGCTACACCTTC. Translated: CASGGRPTTGYTF.